A selection of T cell receptor beta chains follows, all from one sample in a study of cytomegalovirus exposure and HLA in healthy donors. TCRdb keeps only in-frame clones here, not all; method: immunoSEQ multiplex PCR. The data show about 160,000 clones, about 72% seen once. Sequencing used PBMCs. These receptors came from a man in his fifties or sixties in good health and CMV-seronegative. Each CDR3 is given with its conserved first and last residue. The order of the fields is J gene, clone size, D gene, V gene, CDR3 DNA, CDR3 protein. The D gene is left open where the match is weak. Clone size is not always given. Where it is, it says once, few, many or a class for expanded clones.

J gene: TRBJ2-7
clone size: -
D gene: TRBD2
V gene: TRBV7-8
CDR3 DNA: TGTGCCAGCAGCCACACATTAGCGGGGGGGACCGAGCAGTACTTC
CDR3 protein: CASSHTLAGGTEQYF

J gene: TRBJ1-1
clone size: -
D gene: -
V gene: TRBV28
CDR3 DNA: TGTGCCAGCAGCTGGAACAGGGCGAACACTGAAGCTTTCTTT
CDR3 protein: CASSWNRANTEAFF

J gene: TRBJ2-7
clone size: once
D gene: TRBD1
V gene: TRBV9
CDR3 DNA: TGTGCCAGCAGCGTAGAGGGGAGACAGGGGTACGAGCAGTACTTC
CDR3 protein: CASSVEGRQGYEQYF

J gene: TRBJ1-2
clone size: -
D gene: -
V gene: TRBV9
CDR3 DNA: TGTGCCAGCAGCGTAGGTGGCGGTAACTATGGCTACACCTTC
CDR3 protein: CASSVGGGNYGYTF

J gene: TRBJ2-1
clone size: few
D gene: -
V gene: TRBV28
CDR3 DNA: TGTGCCAGCAGCTCCCCTTCGGGGGGGACAGCTTCCTACAATGAGCAGTTCTTC
CDR3 protein: CASSSPSGGTASYNEQFF

J gene: TRBJ2-3
clone size: few
D gene: -
V gene: TRBV7-6
CDR3 DNA: TGTGCCAGCAGCTTAGCGGCCGATACGCAGTATTTT
CDR3 protein: CASSLAADTQYF

J gene: TRBJ1-1
clone size: -
D gene: -
V gene: TRBV25-1
CDR3 DNA: TGTGCCAGCACCCAACCCAGGGTACTGGGCACTGAAGCTTTCTTT
CDR3 protein: CASTQPRVLGTEAFF

J gene: TRBJ2-7
clone size: -
D gene: -
V gene: TRBV10-2
CDR3 DNA: TGCGCCAGCAGTATAGCGCGAACCTACGAGCAGTACTTC
CDR3 protein: CASSIARTYEQYF

J gene: TRBJ1-4
clone size: -
D gene: -
V gene: TRBV6-1
CDR3 DNA: TGTGCCAGCAGTACAGGGCTTGGTAATGAAAAACTGTTTTTT
CDR3 protein: CASSTGLGNEKLFF

J gene: TRBJ2-7
clone size: -
D gene: TRBD2
V gene: TRBV18
CDR3 DNA: TGTGCCAGCTCAGCCGGGACTAGTCCCAACGAGCAGTACTTC
CDR3 protein: CASSAGTSPNEQYF

J gene: TRBJ2-2
clone size: -
D gene: TRBD1
V gene: TRBV19
CDR3 DNA: TGTGCCAGTACCCCGGACAGGGGTATCGGGGAGCTGTTTTTT
CDR3 protein: CASTPDRGIGELFF

J gene: TRBJ2-1
clone size: -
D gene: TRBD2
V gene: TRBV6-4
CDR3 DNA: TGTGCCAGCAGTGACGGACTAGCGGGAGATGAGCAGTTCTTC
CDR3 protein: CASSDGLAGDEQFF

J gene: TRBJ1-4
clone size: -
D gene: TRBD1
V gene: TRBV5-4
CDR3 DNA: TGTGCCAGCAGCCTATCAGGGGGGGAAAAACTGTTTTTT
CDR3 protein: CASSLSGGEKLFF

J gene: TRBJ1-5
clone size: -
D gene: -
V gene: TRBV6-5
CDR3 DNA: TGTGCCAGCAGTCGCGGGACGGTCAATCAGCCCCAGCATTTT
CDR3 protein: CASSRGTVNQPQHF

J gene: TRBJ1-3
clone size: few
D gene: -
V gene: TRBV6-5
CDR3 DNA: TGTGCCAGCAGCCTTGACAGGTCCTCTGGAAACACCATATATTTT
CDR3 protein: CASSLDRSSGNTIYF

J gene: TRBJ2-1
clone size: -
D gene: TRBD2
V gene: TRBV5-1
CDR3 DNA: TGCGCCAGCAGCTTGGTCCTAGCGGGGGTAGATAATGAGCAGTTCTTC
CDR3 protein: CASSLVLAGVDNEQFF

J gene: TRBJ2-5
clone size: -
D gene: -
V gene: TRBV9
CDR3 DNA: TGTGCCAGCAGCGTACAGAACCAAGAGACCCAGTACTTC
CDR3 protein: CASSVQNQETQYF

J gene: TRBJ2-7
clone size: -
D gene: -
V gene: TRBV19
CDR3 DNA: TGTGCCAGTAGTTCCTTCAAGACGACATACGAGCAGTACTTC
CDR3 protein: CASSSFKTTYEQYF

J gene: TRBJ2-5
clone size: -
D gene: -
V gene: TRBV5-8
CDR3 DNA: TGTGCCAGCAGCCGTGGGGCAGGGGCGACCCAAGAGACCCAGTACTTC
CDR3 protein: CASSRGAGATQETQYF

J gene: TRBJ2-7
clone size: once
D gene: TRBD2
V gene: TRBV19
CDR3 DNA: TGTGCCAGTAGTATAACGGGAGGTAGGCCCTACGAGCAGTACTTC
CDR3 protein: CASSITGGRPYEQYF

J gene: TRBJ2-5
clone size: once
D gene: -
V gene: TRBV7-2
CDR3 DNA: TGTGCCAGCAGCGTGACGGGGGAGACCCAGTACTTC
CDR3 protein: CASSVTGETQYF

J gene: TRBJ2-1
clone size: -
D gene: TRBD2
V gene: TRBV27
CDR3 DNA: TGTGCCAGCAGTTTAGCAGGACTAGCGGGGGGATACAATGAGCAGTTCTTC
CDR3 protein: CASSLAGLAGGYNEQFF

J gene: TRBJ2-7
clone size: few
D gene: -
V gene: TRBV19
CDR3 DNA: TGTGCCAGTAGTATCGGAGGAGGTGGGGGGGCGTCCTACGAGCAGTACTTC
CDR3 protein: CASSIGGGGGASYEQYF

J gene: TRBJ1-2
clone size: -
D gene: TRBD1
V gene: TRBV2
CDR3 DNA: TGTGCCAGCCTAGCGGGACAGGGGCTGTCCTATGGCTACACCTTC
CDR3 protein: CASLAGQGLSYGYTF

J gene: TRBJ2-5
clone size: once
D gene: -
V gene: TRBV27
CDR3 DNA: TGTGCCAGCAGCCATAGAGGAGAGACCCAGTACTTC
CDR3 protein: CASSHRGETQYF

J gene: TRBJ1-5
clone size: -
D gene: TRBD1
V gene: TRBV4-2
CDR3 DNA: TGTGCCAGCAGCCAAGATCCCCAGGGGGCGCGGGGCCATCAGCCCCAGCATTTT
CDR3 protein: CASSQDPQGARGHQPQHF

J gene: TRBJ2-3
clone size: few
D gene: -
V gene: TRBV6-5
CDR3 DNA: TGTGCCAGCAGTTACTCGCAGTCTGTTGATACGCAGTATTTT
CDR3 protein: CASSYSQSVDTQYF